The T cell receptor (beta chain) described here comes from a study of blood T cell repertoires in COVID-19. Study context: COVID-19 samples collected from the United States, Italy and Spain covered acute and convalescent phases. In each case, the material was cDNA or gDNA derived from T cells, B-cell-depleted T cells, or PBMCs.

Using immunoSEQ multiplex PCR, the repertoire was profiled, and TCRdb retains in-frame clones only, with some absent. The data hold a few hundred thousand clones, with roughly 90% observed a single time. The study recruited people aged 18 to 89 years across more than 20 US areas. Which cohort a participant joined came from the clinical history participants gave. Germline V gene sequence: CDR1 PRHDT, CDR2 FYEKMQ (reference sequence). The CDR3 length is 16 residues. V shed 4 bases and J 2 bases; nucleotides not matched to a gene: 6. This TCR derives from a woman aged 25 to 39 who had recovered from COVID-19. Sequenced input: PBMCs or T cells enriched from blood (not recorded which). The chain employs TRBV13 and TRBJ2-3; 10 nucleotides match TRBD2. CDR3 in DNA: TGTGCCAGCAGCTACTCTAGCGGGGGAGTCACAGATACGCAGTATTTT. Protein: CASSYSSGGVTDTQYF.